This is a list of T cell receptor beta chains from one sample in a study of regulatory T cells in long-lasting Graves disease. TCRdb analysed the multiplex PCR reads with MiXCR anew, one entry per CDR3 protein. The table shows a few hundred thousand distinct CDR3 sequences, with 20% occurring only once. The sample was peripheral blood mononuclear cells (PBMCs), taken at new diagnosis, from a patient treated with antithyroid drugs. The source is a female donor with Graves disease. CDR3s include the opening cysteine and the closing phenylalanine or tryptophan.

>TRBJ2-1|TRBV11-3
CASSLGASGPDNEQFF
>TRBJ2-2|TRBV5-1
CASGYTGELFF
>TRBJ1-1|TRBV7-2
CASSLFQGHLAEAFF
>TRBJ1-4|TRBV6-1
CASRGGGATNEKLFF
>TRBJ2-1|TRBV28
CASRATGLAGGNNEQFF
>TRBJ1-5|TRBV6-1
CASSEAGGNNQPQHF
>TRBJ2-3|TRBV7-2
CASSLGTGTVQYF
>TRBJ1-2|TRBV9
CASSGPQGLNGYTF
>TRBJ2-2|TRBV4-3
CASSQLLDAGAQTGELFF
>TRBJ2-7|TRBV6-1
CASRDRRSSYEQYF
>TRBJ1-4|TRBV20-1
CSAPPGQSEKLFF
>TRBJ2-5|TRBV2
CASSGSLAGEETQYF
>TRBJ1-1|TRBV12-3/TRBV12-4
CARIRGGPNTEAFF
>TRBJ1-2|TRBV28
CASSLPGQLSYGYTF
>TRBJ2-1|TRBV20-1
CSASALSLNEQFF
>TRBJ2-1|TRBV4-3
CASSHRTGDEQFF
>TRBJ2-6|TRBV30
CAWRDLTGANVLTF
>TRBJ2-2|TRBV12-3/TRBV12-4
CASDRGTGVGGELFF
>TRBJ2-1|TRBV2
CASSERGDYNEQFF
>TRBJ1-2|TRBV7-9
CASSSVTGYGYTF
>TRBJ2-1|TRBV4-2
CASSQENGGSYNEQFF
>TRBJ1-5|TRBV2
CASRGWGGWRQPQHF
>TRBJ1-2|TRBV6-1
CASSPTGHPSGDGYTF
>TRBJ2-2|TRBV28
CASSPPPGQGTSGELFF